This T cell receptor (beta chain) was documented in a study of CD8+ T cells in alopecia areata. About the research overall: Patients in the study were on tofacitinib for 6 to 18 months, then off it for 6 months. The share of scalp area affected provided the severity score for treated patients. Notes on the study in general: Against the mouse data, patients shared TCRs less clearly, possibly for HLA reasons. In lesional scalp, particularly from alopecia totalis/universalis, clonality was higher than in normal scalp.

Details on this clone: Its cognate antigen is unknown.

This CDR3 is 15 amino acids long. Germline assignment: CDR1 MNHEY and CDR2 SVGAGI. The J segment lost 5 bases and the V segment lost 5 bases, leaving 4 bases of the junction unmatched. Treatment specified: oral pan-JAK inhibitor, 5-10 mg twice daily. RNA, once extracted, was reverse transcribed into cDNA for use as the sequencing template. TCRdb keeps only in-frame clones here, not all; method: immunoSEQ multiplex PCR. The sample gives 60,000 to 85,000 clones, around 29% of which show up once; under 15% is in the top ten. This material consisted of CD8+ T cells sorted from blood, taken at week 4, from a patient treated with tofacitinib. The sequence came from a human donor with alopecia areata. This chain joins TRBV6-5 and TRBJ2-1, with 12 positions matching TRBD2. The CDR3 nucleotides are TGTGCCAGCAGTCCTTGGACTAGCGGGGACAATGAGCAGTTCTTC. Amino acids: CASSPWTSGDNEQFF.